The T cell receptor (beta chain) under discussion was sequenced for a study of blood T cell repertoires in COVID-19. Study-level information: COVID-19 samples collected from the United States, Italy and Spain covered acute and convalescent phases. T cells, B-cell-depleted T cells, or PBMCs provided the cDNA or gDNA that served as material.

Per the authors' pipeline: Quantification of nucleated cells was approximated via reference gene primer amplification. Generated by immunoSEQ multiplex PCR, the TCRdb table keeps only in-frame clones and is missing some. V, J and clone size are taken as reported in that table, and D and trimming were inferred from the DNA itself. The table includes some 210,000 clones, about four fifths detected once. Germline V gives CDR1 SGHRS, CDR2 YFSETQ. Losses at the gene ends were 3 bases for V and 3 bases for J; bases not matched to a gene: 13. CDR3 length: 17 amino acids. V usage is TRBV5-1 and J usage is TRBJ2-5; 8 positions agree with TRBD2. Sequencing was done on a sample of peripheral blood. The source of this sequence is a man in his fifties or sixties with active or convalescent COVID-19. CDR3 DNA sequence: TGCGCCAGCAGCTCCTACCGAAGCGGGAGTGGAGAAGAGACCCAGTACTTC. This codes for CASSSYRSGSGEETQYF.